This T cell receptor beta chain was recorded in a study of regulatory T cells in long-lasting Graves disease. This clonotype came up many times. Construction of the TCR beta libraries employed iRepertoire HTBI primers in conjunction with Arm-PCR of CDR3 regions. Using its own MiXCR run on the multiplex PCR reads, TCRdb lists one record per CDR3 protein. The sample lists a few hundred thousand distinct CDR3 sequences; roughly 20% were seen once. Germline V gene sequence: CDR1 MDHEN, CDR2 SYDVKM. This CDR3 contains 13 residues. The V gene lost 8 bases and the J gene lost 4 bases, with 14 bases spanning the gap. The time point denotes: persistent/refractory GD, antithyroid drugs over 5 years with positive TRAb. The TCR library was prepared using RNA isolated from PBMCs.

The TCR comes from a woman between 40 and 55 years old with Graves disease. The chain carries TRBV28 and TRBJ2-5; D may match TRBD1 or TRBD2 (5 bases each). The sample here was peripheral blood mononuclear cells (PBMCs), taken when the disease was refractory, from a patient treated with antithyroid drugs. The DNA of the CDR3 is TGTGCCAGCGTCAGATCGGGGCCAGAGACCCAGTACTTC. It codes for CASVRSGPETQYF.